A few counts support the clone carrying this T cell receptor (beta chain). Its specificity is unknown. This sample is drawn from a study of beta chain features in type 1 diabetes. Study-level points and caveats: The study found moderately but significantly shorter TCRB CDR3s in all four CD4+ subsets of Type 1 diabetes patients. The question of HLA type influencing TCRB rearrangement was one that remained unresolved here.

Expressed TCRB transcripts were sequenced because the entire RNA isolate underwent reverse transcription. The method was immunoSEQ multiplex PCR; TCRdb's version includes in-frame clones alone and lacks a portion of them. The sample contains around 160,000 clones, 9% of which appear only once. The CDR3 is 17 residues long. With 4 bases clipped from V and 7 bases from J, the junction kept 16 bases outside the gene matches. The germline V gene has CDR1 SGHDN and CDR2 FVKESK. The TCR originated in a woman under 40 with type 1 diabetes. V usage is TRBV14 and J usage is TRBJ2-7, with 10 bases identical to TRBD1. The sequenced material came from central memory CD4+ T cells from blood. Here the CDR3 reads CASSPRQGANLLREQYF. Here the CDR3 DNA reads TGTGCCAGCAGCCCCCGACAGGGGGCGAACCTACTGAGAGAGCAGTACTTC.